These T cell receptor beta chains were read from a single sample in a study of vaccination and CD4 T cells after COVID-19. MiXCR, applied by TCRdb to the PCR reads, yields one record per CDR3 protein. The table has 9,500 to 15,000 distinct CDR3 sequences, around 21% seen once; the top ten hold roughly 13%. Their antigens remain unidentified. Sequenced material: CD4+ T cells from blood, cultured in vitro, taken before SARS-CoV-2 vaccination. These receptors were taken from a human donor who received a COVID-19 vaccine. Both conserved end residues are part of each CDR3. The order of the fields is V gene, D gene, J gene, clone size, CDR3 DNA, CDR3 protein. A D gene is named only where the DNA matches it firmly. Size tells how often a clone was seen (once, few, many) or the class of an expanded clone, and some rows leave it out.

V gene: TRBV5-4; D gene: -; J gene: TRBJ2-3; clone size: -; CDR3 DNA: TGTGCCAGCAGATCTAGCGTCCCTCCCCCCACAGATACGCAGTATTTT; CDR3 protein: CASRSSVPPPTDTQYF
V gene: TRBV7-9; D gene: -; J gene: TRBJ1-4; clone size: few; CDR3 DNA: TGTGCCAGCAGCTTAGACAGGGCAGGTTCGAGAAAACTGTTTTTT; CDR3 protein: CASSLDRAGSRKLFF
V gene: TRBV15; D gene: -; J gene: TRBJ2-1; clone size: few; CDR3 DNA: TGTGCCACCAGCAGAGTGCCGGACTGGCGGTTCTTC; CDR3 protein: CATSRVPDWRFF
V gene: TRBV11-2; D gene: -; J gene: TRBJ2-7; clone size: -; CDR3 DNA: TGTGCCAGCAGCTCTCCGGGACGGACTAACTCCTACGAGCAGTACTTC; CDR3 protein: CASSSPGRTNSYEQYF
V gene: TRBV6-1; D gene: -; J gene: TRBJ1-6; clone size: medium-sized; CDR3 DNA: TGTGCCAGCCGGCGGGAGTCGGCTAATTCACCCCTCCACTTT; CDR3 protein: CASRRESANSPLHF
V gene: TRBV12-3/TRBV12-4; D gene: -; J gene: TRBJ1-3; clone size: -; CDR3 DNA: TGTGCCAGCAGTCCCCCCAGGGGCACCATATATTTT; CDR3 protein: CASSPPRGTIYF
V gene: TRBV9; D gene: -; J gene: TRBJ1-1; clone size: -; CDR3 DNA: TGTGCCAGCAGCCTTCAGGGGTTCATGAACACTGAAGCTTTCTTT; CDR3 protein: CASSLQGFMNTEAFF
V gene: TRBV24-1; D gene: -; J gene: TRBJ1-2; clone size: -; CDR3 DNA: TGTGCCACCAGTGATCGACCCGACAGCTATGGCTACACCTTC; CDR3 protein: CATSDRPDSYGYTF
V gene: TRBV6-5; D gene: -; J gene: TRBJ2-3; clone size: -; CDR3 DNA: TGTGCCAGCAGTTACTCTCTGGGACTTGACACAGATACGCAGTATTTT; CDR3 protein: CASSYSLGLDTDTQYF
V gene: TRBV5-1; D gene: TRBD1; J gene: TRBJ1-2; clone size: -; CDR3 DNA: TGCGCCAGCAGCTTGTGGGACAGGGCTAACTATGGCTACACCTTC; CDR3 protein: CASSLWDRANYGYTF
V gene: TRBV6-1; D gene: -; J gene: TRBJ1-2; clone size: medium-sized; CDR3 DNA: TGTGCCAGCAGCCTACCATCCGCCCAAAACTATGGCTACACCTTC; CDR3 protein: CASSLPSAQNYGYTF
V gene: TRBV12-3/TRBV12-4; D gene: -; J gene: TRBJ1-1; clone size: -; CDR3 DNA: TGTGCCAGCAGTCCCCATCCCGGGGAGCTCACTGAAGCTTTCTTT; CDR3 protein: CASSPHPGELTEAFF
V gene: TRBV20-1; D gene: TRBD1; J gene: TRBJ1-1; clone size: medium-sized; CDR3 DNA: TGCACCGTACAGGGGGCGGACACTGAAGCTTTCTTT; CDR3 protein: CTVQGADTEAFF
V gene: TRBV11-3; D gene: -; J gene: TRBJ2-7; clone size: -; CDR3 DNA: TGTGCCAGCAGCTTATCCGGGGGTAGCTCCTACGAGCAGTACTTC; CDR3 protein: CASSLSGGSSYEQYF
V gene: TRBV10-3; D gene: TRBD2; J gene: TRBJ2-7; clone size: few; CDR3 DNA: TGTGCCGCCCAACCGGGGGGTAGCTCCTACGAGCAGTACTTC; CDR3 protein: CAAQPGGSSYEQYF
V gene: TRBV10-3; D gene: -; J gene: TRBJ2-3; clone size: few; CDR3 DNA: TGTGCCATCAGTGCCGAAACCGGCACAGATACGCAGTATTTT; CDR3 protein: CAISAETGTDTQYF
V gene: TRBV6-5; D gene: -; J gene: TRBJ1-4; clone size: -; CDR3 DNA: TGTGCCAGCAGTTATAGGGATCATACCGCAGGAAAACTGTTTTTT; CDR3 protein: CASSYRDHTAGKLFF
V gene: TRBV19; D gene: -; J gene: TRBJ1-1; clone size: -; CDR3 DNA: TGTGCCAGTAGGGGTCACACTGAAGCTTTCTTT; CDR3 protein: CASRGHTEAFF
V gene: TRBV19; D gene: TRBD1; J gene: TRBJ2-7; clone size: few; CDR3 DNA: TGTGCCAGTAGTAGCCGGGACAGGATAAGCGAGCAGTACTTC; CDR3 protein: CASSSRDRISEQYF
V gene: TRBV6-1; D gene: -; J gene: TRBJ2-7; clone size: few; CDR3 DNA: TGTGCCAGCAGTGATGGAGTCCGCGAGCAGTACTTC; CDR3 protein: CASSDGVREQYF
V gene: TRBV3-1; D gene: -; J gene: TRBJ2-3; clone size: -; CDR3 DNA: TGTGCCAGCAGCCAAGATCGACATCGCGATACGCAGTATTTT; CDR3 protein: CASSQDRHRDTQYF
V gene: TRBV5-1; D gene: -; J gene: TRBJ1-1; clone size: -; CDR3 DNA: TGCGCCAGCAGCGGTGACGAGAACACTGAAGCTTTCTTT; CDR3 protein: CASSGDENTEAFF
V gene: TRBV6-1; D gene: -; J gene: TRBJ1-2; clone size: -; CDR3 DNA: TGTGCCAGCATGAACTATGGCTACACCTTC; CDR3 protein: CASMNYGYTF
V gene: TRBV7-9; D gene: TRBD1; J gene: TRBJ1-1; clone size: -; CDR3 DNA: TGTGCCAGCAGCTTGACAGGGCCGCGGAGCGCTGAAGCTTTCTTT; CDR3 protein: CASSLTGPRSAEAFF
V gene: TRBV10-1; D gene: TRBD2; J gene: TRBJ2-7; clone size: few; CDR3 DNA: TGCGCCAGCAGTGAAACTAGCGGGCCGCGGGGCGAGCAGTACTTC; CDR3 protein: CASSETSGPRGEQYF
V gene: TRBV7-6; D gene: TRBD2; J gene: TRBJ2-5; clone size: -; CDR3 DNA: TGTGCCGGCAGCGTAGCGGGGCAAGAGACCCAGTACTTC; CDR3 protein: CAGSVAGQETQYF
V gene: TRBV7-2; D gene: TRBD1; J gene: TRBJ1-2; clone size: few; CDR3 DNA: TGTGCCAGCAGCTCTAGGACAGGGGGGATATATGGCTACACCTTC; CDR3 protein: CASSSRTGGIYGYTF
V gene: TRBV4-2; D gene: -; J gene: TRBJ2-7; clone size: -; CDR3 DNA: TGTGCCAGCAGCCAAGGCTCCACCAGCTCCTACGAGCAGTACTTC; CDR3 protein: CASSQGSTSSYEQYF
V gene: TRBV20-1; D gene: -; J gene: TRBJ2-3; clone size: -; CDR3 DNA: TGCAGTGCTAGAGATCCTTCGGGCAGGGGAATTGGGGATACGCAGTATTTT; CDR3 protein: CSARDPSGRGIGDTQYF
V gene: TRBV7-9; D gene: -; J gene: TRBJ2-3; clone size: -; CDR3 DNA: TGTGCCAGCAGCTTAGCATCGGGGAGGACAGATACGCAGTATTTT; CDR3 protein: CASSLASGRTDTQYF
V gene: TRBV4-2; D gene: -; J gene: TRBJ1-2; clone size: -; CDR3 DNA: TGTGCCAGCAGCCAAGAGGGCAACTATGGCTACACCTTC; CDR3 protein: CASSQEGNYGYTF
V gene: TRBV24-1; D gene: TRBD2; J gene: TRBJ2-3; clone size: few; CDR3 DNA: TGTGCCACCAGTCGGCGAGCGGGGCAAAAAGATACGCAGTATTTT; CDR3 protein: CATSRRAGQKDTQYF
V gene: TRBV18; D gene: -; J gene: TRBJ2-5; clone size: -; CDR3 DNA: TGTGCCAGCTCACCACGACAGCACCAAGAGACCCAGTACTTC; CDR3 protein: CASSPRQHQETQYF
V gene: TRBV5-8; D gene: -; J gene: TRBJ1-1; clone size: -; CDR3 DNA: TGTGCCAGCAGCTTGGGTCTTGTCATCCAAGAGGACACTGAAGCTTTCTTT; CDR3 protein: CASSLGLVIQEDTEAFF
V gene: TRBV10-1; D gene: -; J gene: TRBJ2-2; clone size: few; CDR3 DNA: TGCGCCAGCAGTGAGGGCAGGTTGAACACCGGGGAGCTGTTTTTT; CDR3 protein: CASSEGRLNTGELFF
V gene: TRBV6-1; D gene: -; J gene: TRBJ1-2; clone size: medium-sized; CDR3 DNA: TGTGCCAGCAGTGAAACAGGGAGCTATGGCTACACCTTC; CDR3 protein: CASSETGSYGYTF
V gene: TRBV10-3; D gene: -; J gene: TRBJ1-3; clone size: few; CDR3 DNA: TGTGCCATCAGTGCACAGAGAAACACCATATATTTT; CDR3 protein: CAISAQRNTIYF
V gene: TRBV24-1; D gene: -; J gene: TRBJ1-2; clone size: -; CDR3 DNA: TGTGCCACCAGTGAACCTGGGACCACGGGGGATGGCTACACCTTC; CDR3 protein: CATSEPGTTGDGYTF
V gene: TRBV19; D gene: TRBD1; J gene: TRBJ1-1; clone size: -; CDR3 DNA: TGTGCCAGTAGTATTTCAGGACAGGGTGGAACGGGGCCTGAAGCTTTCTTT; CDR3 protein: CASSISGQGGTGPEAFF
V gene: TRBV7-3; D gene: -; J gene: TRBJ2-6; clone size: few; CDR3 DNA: TGTGCCAGCAGCTTATCGCTCTCTGGGGCCAACGTCCTGACTTTC; CDR3 protein: CASSLSLSGANVLTF
V gene: TRBV6-5; D gene: TRBD1; J gene: TRBJ1-2; clone size: -; CDR3 DNA: TGTGCCAGCAGTTACTCCCGGACAGGGGACGGCTACACCTTC; CDR3 protein: CASSYSRTGDGYTF
V gene: TRBV27; D gene: -; J gene: TRBJ1-2; clone size: medium-sized; CDR3 DNA: TGTGCCAGCAGTTTATGGGGGGCCGGTAACTATGGCTACACCTTC; CDR3 protein: CASSLWGAGNYGYTF
V gene: TRBV30; D gene: TRBD2; J gene: TRBJ2-1; clone size: few; CDR3 DNA: TGTGCCTGGAGTGTCCCATCCTCTGGACTAGCGGGGGGGGCAAATGAGCAGTTCTTC; CDR3 protein: CAWSVPSSGLAGGANEQFF
V gene: TRBV19; D gene: TRBD2; J gene: TRBJ2-1; clone size: few; CDR3 DNA: TGTGCCAGTCGTACTAGCGGGGGGACTTACAATGAGCAGTTCTTC; CDR3 protein: CASRTSGGTYNEQFF
V gene: TRBV2; D gene: -; J gene: TRBJ2-7; clone size: few; CDR3 DNA: TGTGCCAGCAGTGATTGGTACGAGCAGTACTTC; CDR3 protein: CASSDWYEQYF
V gene: TRBV5-4; D gene: -; J gene: TRBJ2-3; clone size: -; CDR3 DNA: TGTGCCAGCAGCCTTGCTCGTGGACTATCCTCTGGGGCAGATACGCAGTATTTT; CDR3 protein: CASSLARGLSSGADTQYF
V gene: TRBV12-3/TRBV12-4; D gene: TRBD2; J gene: TRBJ2-3; clone size: -; CDR3 DNA: TGTGCCAGCAGCCCAGCGGGGGGAGGCACAGATACGCAGTATTTT; CDR3 protein: CASSPAGGGTDTQYF
V gene: TRBV6-1; D gene: TRBD1; J gene: TRBJ1-3; clone size: -; CDR3 DNA: TGTGCCAGCAGTGATCCTATACAGGGGGCCTCCTCTGGAAACACCATATATTTT; CDR3 protein: CASSDPIQGASSGNTIYF
V gene: TRBV20-1; D gene: -; J gene: TRBJ2-5; clone size: -; CDR3 DNA: TGCAGTGCGGGCCGGCGTCCGGAGACCCAGTACTTC; CDR3 protein: CSAGRRPETQYF
V gene: TRBV29-1; D gene: TRBD1; J gene: TRBJ2-2; clone size: -; CDR3 DNA: TGCAGCGTTGTAATTTATCGTACAGGGGGAATTTTAGACACCGGGGAGCTGTTTTTT; CDR3 protein: CSVVIYRTGGILDTGELFF
V gene: TRBV30; D gene: -; J gene: TRBJ2-5; clone size: -; CDR3 DNA: TGTGCCTGGAGATTAGGCGGACAAGAGACCCAGTACTTC; CDR3 protein: CAWRLGGQETQYF
V gene: TRBV6-1; D gene: -; J gene: TRBJ1-1; clone size: few; CDR3 DNA: TGTGCCAGCGGGAGAGAATCGGACACTGAAGCTTTCTTT; CDR3 protein: CASGRESDTEAFF
V gene: TRBV5-1; D gene: -; J gene: TRBJ2-2; clone size: -; CDR3 DNA: TGCGCCAGCAGCTTGGAGGGATATAACACCGGGGAGCTGTTTTTT; CDR3 protein: CASSLEGYNTGELFF
V gene: TRBV5-5; D gene: -; J gene: TRBJ1-2; clone size: few; CDR3 DNA: TGTGCCAGCAGCTCCCAGGGACTTTACGGCTACACCTTC; CDR3 protein: CASSSQGLYGYTF